The rows below give T cell receptor beta chains drawn from one sample of a study of beta chain features in type 1 diabetes. Profiling relied on immunoSEQ multiplex PCR, and the TCRdb table lists in-frame clones only, not all of them. The sample carries about 370,000 clones, 9.5% to 10% recorded once. Sequencing was done on a sample of central memory CD4+ T cells from blood. The source of these receptors is a man younger than 40 with type 1 diabetes. Both conserved end residues are part of each CDR3. D genes are given only for firm matches.

d_call v_call cdr3_aa
. TRBV28 CATQDPGETQYF
. TRBV29-1 CSVEGNDRNEQFF
. TRBV29-1 CSANRGRTYNEQFF
. TRBV5-4 CASSSRDGQETQYF
TRBD1 TRBV7-9 CASSLSQGGTGGLRAFF
. TRBV5-1 CASSRIQGTEAFF
TRBD2 TRBV7-6 CASTPSGRVGETQYF
TRBD1 TRBV6-5 CASSYSGTGYEKLFF
. TRBV7-9 CASSLVGAGELFF
. TRBV7-9 CASSPNTYSTDTQYF
TRBD2 TRBV6-6 CASSRAGGAYEQYF
. TRBV5-1 CASTGDSPSDEQYF
. TRBV7-2 CASRKRGSQETQYF
TRBD2 TRBV7-2 CASSLGRTSGTSEQYF
. TRBV4-2 CASTSSGTDTQYF
TRBD1 TRBV7-9 CASSSYRGLVNEQFF
. TRBV7-9 CASSLTQGVFF